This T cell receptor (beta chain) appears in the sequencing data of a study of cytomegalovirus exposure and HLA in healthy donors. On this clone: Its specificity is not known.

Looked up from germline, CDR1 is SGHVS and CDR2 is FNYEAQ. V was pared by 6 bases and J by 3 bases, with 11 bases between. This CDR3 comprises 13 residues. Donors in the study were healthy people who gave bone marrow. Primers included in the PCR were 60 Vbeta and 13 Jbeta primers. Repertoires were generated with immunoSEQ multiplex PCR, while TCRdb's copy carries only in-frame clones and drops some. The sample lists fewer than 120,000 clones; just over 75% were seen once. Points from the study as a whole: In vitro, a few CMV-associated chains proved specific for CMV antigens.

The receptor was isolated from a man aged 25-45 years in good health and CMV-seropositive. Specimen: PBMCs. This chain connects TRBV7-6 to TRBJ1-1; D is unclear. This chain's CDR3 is CASSPTAYTEAFF. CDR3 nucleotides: TGTGCCAGCAGTCCAACAGCCTACACTGAAGCTTTCTTT.